Described below is a single TCR beta chain sequence and its context. Its target antigen remains unknown. No clone much larger than this one lies a single base away; base qualities are absent. The data originate from a study of radiotherapy plus CTLA-4 blockade in lung cancer (dated by TCRdb to 2017 to 2018). Background on the whole study: Objective responses were observed in 18% of enrolled patients, and disease control was achieved in around 30%.

Libraries were made using the immunoSEQ multiplex PCR assay. Here the immuneACCESS table is served through TCRdb, limited to in-frame sequences with V and J called. Missing clones are a known gap in these copies; in checked studies unresolved V genes cover under half, and the rest lacks a known reason. The sample has some 77,000 clones on record, roughly 86% of them singletons. The ten most abundant clones make up 2% to 2.5% of the sample. The germline V gene gives CDR1 as MNHEY and CDR2 as SVGAGI. Taken from cysteine to phenylalanine, the CDR3 has 14 residues. Only the CDR3 DNA is retained, 42 bases long and in frame from the first base. Here V drops 4 bases and J drops 6 bases, and the junction holds 6 bases not matched to any gene. The study tested focal radiation therapy combined with CTLA-4 blockade (ipilimumab) in patients with chemo-refractory metastatic non-small-cell lung cancer. Results and caveats for the whole study, not just this receptor: Increased serum interferon-beta after radiation, together with early dynamic changes in blood T cell clones, were reported to be the strongest predictors of response. TCR clones derived from tumors expanded in peripheral blood after treatment with radiotherapy and ipilimumab.

This clonotype originated in a human donor with non-small cell lung cancer who had a partial response to radiotherapy plus ipilimumab. This specimen was peripheral blood, taken from a patient treated with radiotherapy plus ipilimumab. This sequence uses TRBV6-5 and TRBJ2-1; TRBD2 lines up with 7 middle nucleotides. The nucleotide sequence reads TGTGCCAGCAGTTCCTTCGGGGAGGGCAATGAGCAGTTCTTC. It translates as CASSSFGEGNEQFF.